Following are 27 T cell receptor beta chains from one sample sequenced in a study of PD-1 blockade in classical Hodgkin lymphoma. Every patient relapsed after autologous stem cell transplantation, and brentuximab vedotin exposure varied. The protocol was immunoSEQ multiplex PCR, while the TCRdb copy is restricted to in-frame clones and leaves out a portion. This sample has approximately 60,000 clones, with roughly 90% found just once. This specimen was peripheral blood mononuclear cells (PBMCs), taken at baseline. The receptor source for this set is a human donor with classical Hodgkin lymphoma.

The gene calls are TRBV4-1 and TRBJ2-3, with unresolved D. V was trimmed by 1 base and J by 2 bases, leaving 7 bases between them. Per germline, CDR1 MGHRA and CDR2 YSYEKL. The length of the CDR3 is 14 residues. CDR3 sequence reads: CASSQVLFTDTQYF. CDR3 sequence (DNA): TGCGCCAGCAGCCAAGTTCTTTTCACAGATACGCAGTATTTT.

The chain uses TRBV10-3 and TRBJ2-6; D assignment may be TRBD1 or TRBD2 (6 bases each). Germline V lookup: CDR1 ENHRY, CDR2 SYGVKD. V was pared by 8 bases and J by 2 bases, with 13 bases between. The length of the CDR3 is 15 residues. In DNA, the CDR3 is TGTGCCATCGGGGGGCCGGGCACTGGGGCCAACGTCCTGACTTTC. Amino acid sequence: CAIGGPGTGANVLTF.

This chain connects TRBV30 to TRBJ2-5, with D possibly TRBD1 on 5 matching bases. The CDR3 is made up of 17 amino acids. Deletions cut 0 bases from V and 4 bases from J, with 21 bases between. In germline, CDR1 is GTSNPN, CDR2 SVGIG (reference sequence). CDR3 sequence reads: CAWSVTILPQGLETQYF. In nucleotides, the CDR3 is TGTGCCTGGAGTGTAACCATCCTCCCTCAGGGCTTAGAGACCCAGTACTTC.

This clone was recorded once. V and J are TRBV28 and TRBJ2-7; 7 bases match TRBD1. The ends lost 10 bases at V and 6 bases at J; junction bases unmatched: 15. In germline, CDR1 is MDHEN, CDR2 SYDVKM. This CDR3 is built from 14 residues. CDR3 nucleotide sequence: TGTGCCACCAAGGGGGCTAGCTATTCAGGCGAGCAGTACTTC. Translation: CATKGASYSGEQYF. Complete variable domain (other parts from reference TRBV28 and TRBJ2-7): DVKVTQSSRYLVKRTGEKVFLECVQDMDHENMFWYRQDPGLGLRLIYFSYDVKMKEKGDIPEGYSVSREKKERFSLILESASTNQTSMYLCATKGASYSGEQYFGPGTRLTVT.

J is TRBJ1-1 and V is TRBV4-1; no reliable D call. The CDR3 totals 14 residues. The ends were cut back, 0 bases at V and 3 bases at J, with 8 bases in the middle. Looked up from germline, CDR1 is MGHRA and CDR2 is YSYEKL. The CDR3 nucleotides read TGCGCCAGCAGCCAAGAAAGCGGCTACACTGAAGCTTTCTTT. The encoded protein is CASSQESGYTEAFF.

The chain has TRBV6-6 and TRBJ2-7; either TRBD1 or TRBD2 may supply D (5 bases each). Germline V gene lookup returns CDR1 MNHNY and CDR2 SVGAGI (reference sequence). Trimming removed 4 bases from V and 4 bases from J, with 11 bases in between. This CDR3 is built from 13 residues. The CDR3 nucleotides are TGTGCCAGCAGTTGGCGAGGGGTTTACGAGCAGTACTTC. Residues: CASSWRGVYEQYF.

The V gene is TRBV27, the J gene TRBJ2-7; TRBD1 might be the D (6 bases). Germline CDR1 is MNHEY and CDR2 is SMNVEV (reference sequence). The CDR3 has 13 amino acids. V was trimmed by 1 base and J by 4 bases, leaving 8 bases between them. This CDR3 reads CASSLLGGYEQYF. The CDR3 region has the DNA TGTGCCAGCAGTTTATTAGGGGGATACGAGCAGTACTTC.

This chain links TRBV7-2 with TRBJ2-5; 7 bases are shared with TRBD1. The germline gives CDR1 SGHTA, CDR2 FQGNSA. J gave up 5 bases and V 0 bases, and 3 bases lay outside the gene matches. There are 14 residues in the CDR3. Written as DNA, the CDR3 is TGTGCCAGCAGCTTAGCCACAGGGGCGGAGACCCAGTACTTC. This encodes CASSLATGAETQYF.

The genes are TRBV13 and TRBJ2-1, with TRBD2 matching 13 bases. V shed 5 bases, J shed 6 bases, and the junction held 7 bases outside the gene matches. The CDR3 is 16 residues long. Germline values: CDR1 PRHDT, CDR2 FYEKMQ (reference sequence). CDR3 region: CASSARTSGSANEQFF. The CDR3 nucleotides are TGTGCCAGCAGCGCGCGGACTAGCGGGAGTGCCAATGAGCAGTTCTTC.

The rearrangement joins TRBV10-3 to TRBJ1-3; 12 nucleotides align to TRBD1. Germline V gene data show CDR1 as ENHRY and CDR2 as SYGVKD. This CDR3 region has 17 residues. V shed 2 bases and J 5 bases; nucleotides not matched to a gene: 7. The CDR3, as DNA: TGTGCCATCAGTGAGGAAATGGGACAGGGGGCCCGAAACACCATATATTTT. Its translation: CAISEEMGQGARNTIYF.

V gene TRBV15 combines with J gene TRBJ2-7; D might be TRBD1 (5 bases). Germline CDR1 reads LNHNV; CDR2 reads YYDKDF (reference sequence). This CDR3 contains 15 residues. Trimming took 0 bases from V and 5 from J, leaving 14 bases between them. The CDR3 DNA reads as TGTGCCACCAGCAGAGATCGTTCAGGGAAGAACGAGCAGTACTTC. It translates to CATSRDRSGKNEQYF.

The V and J genes are TRBV14 and TRBJ2-5; D gene ambiguous. Trimming pared 2 bases from V and 5 bases from J, leaving 9 bases between. Per germline, CDR1 SGHDN and CDR2 FVKESK. The CDR3 is made up of 13 amino acids. The CDR3 nucleotides are TGTGCCAGCAGCCAAACTACTGGGGAGACCCAGTACTTC. Its translation: CASSQTTGETQYF. The complete variable domain, with remaining parts taken from reference TRBV14 and TRBJ2-5, reads EAGVTQFPSHSVIEKGQTVTLRCDPISGHDNLYWYRRVMGKEIKFLLHFVKESKQDESGMPNNRFLAERTGGTYSTLKVQPAELEDSGVYFCASSQTTGETQYFGPGTRLLVL.

This chain links TRBV10-3 with TRBJ1-5; D gene uncertain. The length of the CDR3 is 14 residues. The germline CDR1 and CDR2 sequences are ENHRY and SYGVKD. The ends were cut back, 3 bases at V and 1 base at J, with 7 bases in the middle. The CDR3 region is CAISDSRSNQPQHF. CDR3 coding DNA: TGTGCCATCAGTGACTCTAGGAGCAATCAGCCCCAGCATTTT.

The chain combines TRBV7-8 with TRBJ2-6; the D gene is possibly TRBD2 (6 bases). Per the germline V gene, CDR1 is SGHVS and CDR2 is FQNEAQ. This CDR3 has 18 amino acids. V lost 4 bases and J 0 bases, leaving 16 bases between the germline ends. This chain's CDR3 is CASSWSLALSSGANVLTF. The CDR3 nucleotides are TGTGCCAGCAGCTGGAGTCTAGCGCTTTCCTCTGGGGCCAACGTCCTGACTTTC.

The chain links TRBV27 to TRBJ2-3; 14 nucleotides line up with TRBD2. V dropped 2 bases and J dropped 1; count of bases not matched to a gene: 5. The CDR3 runs to 18 residues. CDR1 is MNHEY and CDR2 is SMNVEV in the germline V gene (reference sequence). CDR3: CASSLAPGLAGGTDTQYF. The CDR3 region has the DNA TGTGCCAGCAGTTTAGCCCCGGGACTAGCGGGGGGCACAGATACGCAGTATTTT.

In DNA form, the CDR3 reads TGTGCCAGCTCACCATATGAGGGTCAAGAGACCCAGTACTTC. Translation gives CASSPYEGQETQYF. The chain couples TRBV18 to TRBJ2-5; a possible D gene is TRBD2 (5 bases). The germline gives CDR1 KGHSH, CDR2 LQKENI. The V end was cut by 2 bases, the J end by 2 bases, with 9 bases between. The CDR3 covers 14 residues.

The chain links TRBV5-4 to TRBJ2-7; D is perhaps TRBD1 (5 bases). The CDR3 is 15 residues long. CDR1 and CDR2 from the germline V gene are SGHNT and YYREEE (reference sequence). The V and J ends lost 1 base and 2 bases respectively, with 13 bases between them. The DNA for the CDR3 is TGTGCCAGCAGCTTGAGCGTCGACAGAACCTACGAGCAGTACTTC. Amino acids: CASSLSVDRTYEQYF.

V and J are TRBV7-2 and TRBJ1-3; the D is unclear. Germline values: CDR1 SGHTA, CDR2 FQGNSA. The CDR3 runs 14 residues. Trimming removed 2 bases at V and 4 bases at J, with 9 bases between. CDR3 region: CASSLRDAGNTIYF. DNA of the CDR3: TGTGCCAGCAGCTTAAGGGATGCCGGAAACACCATATATTTT.

The chain is built from TRBV6-5 and TRBJ1-5; D is possibly TRBD1 (5 bases). V shed 0 bases and J shed 2 bases, with 8 bases lying between them. CDR1 and CDR2 (germline): MNHEY, SVGAGI. This CDR3 has 15 residues. The CDR3 coding sequence is TGTGCCAGCAGTTACTCAACAGGTGGCAATCAGCCCCAGCATTTT. It translates to CASSYSTGGNQPQHF.

V usage is TRBV6-4 and J usage is TRBJ2-2; 7 bases align to TRBD1. J lost 0 bases, V lost 6 bases, and 10 bases had no gene match. Germline lookup yields CDR1 MRHNA and CDR2 SNTAGT. The CDR3 contains 17 residues. CDR3 in amino acids: CASRMTGQGANTGELFF. The CDR3 DNA sequence: TGTGCCAGCAGAATGACAGGGCAGGGGGCGAACACCGGGGAGCTGTTTTTT.

The rearrangement joins TRBV6-1 to TRBJ1-6; 7 bases fit TRBD1. Germline CDR1 MNHNS, CDR2 SASEGT. There are 13 residues in the CDR3. J was trimmed by 14 bases and V by 1 base; bases with no gene match: 5. CDR3 loop: CASSEEGAGALHF. In DNA, the CDR3 is TGTGCCAGCAGTGAAGAGGGGGCAGGCGCCCTCCACTTT.

In this sample, this clone turned up once. DNA for the CDR3: TGTGCCAGCAGCTTAGAGGGGGGTAGTATTGGGACCCAGTACTTC. This sequence encodes CASSLEGGSIGTQYF. The gene calls are TRBV7-6 and TRBJ2-5; either TRBD1 or TRBD2 may supply D (6 bases each). Per the germline V gene, CDR1 is SGHVS and CDR2 is FNYEAQ. The CDR3 is 15 amino acids. V gave up 1 base and J gave up 7 bases, with 16 bases separating them.

The rearrangement uses TRBV28 and TRBJ2-2; 10 nucleotides align to TRBD1. Germline V gene data show CDR1 as MDHEN and CDR2 as SYDVKM. After removal of 7 bases from V and 3 bases from J, the junction contained 5 bases not matched to a gene. CDR3 size: 15 residues. The DNA for the CDR3 is TGTGCCAGCAAGTGGGGACAGGGGTACACCGGGGAGCTGTTTTTT. Translated: CASKWGQGYTGELFF. Looking up the rest from reference TRBV28 and TRBJ2-2 gives the full variable domain: DVKVTQSSRYLVKRTGEKVFLECVQDMDHENMFWYRQDPGLGLRLIYFSYDVKMKEKGDIPEGYSVSREKKERFSLILESASTNQTSMYLCASKWGQGYTGELFFGEGSRLTVL.

This clone was recorded only once. This sequence joins TRBV4-1 and TRBJ1-1, with D possibly matching TRBD1 (5 bases). The CDR3 sequence is 16 residues long. V lost 2 bases and J 0 bases, leaving 13 bases between the germline ends. Germline CDR1 MGHRA, CDR2 YSYEKL. CDR3 DNA: TGCGCCAGCAGCCAAAGTGGGGGAAGGGTGAACACTGAAGCTTTCTTT. Residues: CASSQSGGRVNTEAFF.

The rearrangement links TRBV27 to TRBJ2-7, with a possible D match to TRBD1 (6 bases). Germline values: CDR1 MNHEY, CDR2 SMNVEV (reference sequence). The CDR3 runs 13 residues. Trimming stripped 3 bases from V and 5 bases from J, with 11 bases between. In DNA, the CDR3 is TGTGCCAGCAGTTTCCAGGGGAGCCACGAGCAGTACTTC. Its protein is CASSFQGSHEQYF.

Details on this clone: At one of its ends the junction is not consistent with the germline gene, which may arise from a read error. The rearrangement uses TRBV15 and TRBJ2-5; the D gene is possibly TRBD2 (6 bases). Germline V gives CDR1 LNHNV, CDR2 YYDKDF (reference sequence). This CDR3 has 13 amino acids. Here the CDR3 DNA reads TGTGCCACCAGCAGAGAGCTTGTGGAGGGTCCGAACTTC. It is translated as CATSRELVEGPNF.

The V and J genes are TRBV11-3 and TRBJ1-5, with D unclear. Germline CDR1 and CDR2: SGHNT and YENEEA. The CDR3 covers 9 residues. CDR3: CLPPTPQHF. The CDR3 nucleotides are TGTCTTCCTCCGACGCCCCAGCATTTT. The full variable domain, its missing parts supplied by reference TRBV11-3 and TRBJ1-5, is EAGVVQSPRYKIIEKKQPVAFWCNPISGHNTLYWYLQNLGQGPELLIRYENEEAVDDSQLPKDRFSAERLKGVDSTLKIQPAELGDSAVYLCLPPTPQHFGDGTRLSIL.